The text below deals with one TCR beta chain. This sample was taken from a study of blood T cell repertoires in COVID-19. Clinical histories supplied by participants themselves formed the basis of cohort assignment. Produced via immunoSEQ multiplex PCR; TCRdb's table is partial and in-frame only. The sample holds about 200,000 clones, more than 75% seen once. The trim removed 7 bases at V and 2 bases at J, leaving 6 bases unmatched. The CDR3 contains 15 residues. Per germline, CDR1 SGHRS and CDR2 YFSETQ. The clonotype was recovered from a man aged 40-49 years with acute COVID-19. V is TRBV5-1 and J is TRBJ2-3, with 11 nucleotides matching TRBD2. The specimen sequenced was PBMCs or T cells enriched from blood (not recorded which). The CDR3 nucleotides are TGCGCCAGCCGGACTAGCGGGTTCTCCACAGATACGCAGTATTTT. This sequence encodes CASRTSGFSTDTQYF.